This paragraph reports one T cell receptor beta chain. Germline CDR1 reads MNHEY; CDR2 reads SVGEGT. V dropped 2 bases and J dropped 3 bases, with 8 bases sitting between them. The CDR3 totals 13 residues. This specimen belongs to a study of T-cell reconstitution after alpha-beta-depleted transplantation in children. Unique molecular identifiers were built into the TCRbeta library. TCRdb processed the PCR reads anew with MiXCR; each CDR3 protein has one entry. This sample carries approximately 520,000 distinct CDR3 sequences, around a third of them seen once, and the ten largest clones take less than 2.5%.

The chain employs TRBV6-2 or TRBV6-3 and TRBJ2-7; D uncertain. This TCR was recovered from a human donor who donated a stem cell graft to a child with aplastic anemia. The sequenced sample was PBMCs from the stem cell graft donor, obtained from the stem cell graft. The CDR3: CASSYRLDYEQYV. DNA for the CDR3: TGTGCCAGCAGTTACAGGCTGGACTACGAGCAGTACGTC.